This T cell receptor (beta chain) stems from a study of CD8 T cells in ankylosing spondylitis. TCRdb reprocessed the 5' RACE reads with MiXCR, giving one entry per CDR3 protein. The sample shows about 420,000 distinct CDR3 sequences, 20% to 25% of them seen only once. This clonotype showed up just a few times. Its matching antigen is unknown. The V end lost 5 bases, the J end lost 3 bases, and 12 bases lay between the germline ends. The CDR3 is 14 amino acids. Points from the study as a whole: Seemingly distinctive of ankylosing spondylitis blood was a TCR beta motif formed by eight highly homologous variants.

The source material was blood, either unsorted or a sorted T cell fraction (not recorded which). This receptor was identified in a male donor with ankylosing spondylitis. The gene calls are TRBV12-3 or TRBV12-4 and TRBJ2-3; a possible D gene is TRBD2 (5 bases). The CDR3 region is CASSRTGMTDTQYF. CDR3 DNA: TGTGCCAGCAGTCGGACGGGAATGACAGATACGCAGTATTTT.